The 2 T cell receptor beta chains below were found in one sample sequenced in a study of CD8+ T cells in alopecia areata. Extracted from the samples, RNA was reverse transcribed into cDNA to serve as the sequencing template. Measured with immunoSEQ multiplex PCR; TCRdb has only the in-frame clones, and not every one. The data contain roughly 200,000 clones, roughly 65% of them seen just once; the ten biggest clones take up 1.5% to 2%. This material consisted of CD4+ T cells sorted from blood, taken at week 0. These receptors all come from a human donor with alopecia areata.

V usage is TRBV11-2 and J usage is TRBJ1-4; TRBD1 matches 9 bases. CDR1 SGHAT and CDR2 FQNNGV come from the germline V gene. With 4 bases clipped from V and 8 bases from J, the junction kept 8 bases outside the gene matches. The CDR3 sequence is 15 residues long. CDR3 coding DNA: TGTGCCAGCAGCTCCCGACAGGGGGTTGCGGAAAAACTGTTTTTT. Its protein product is CASSSRQGVAEKLFF.

This rearrangement joins TRBV5-6 to TRBJ2-6; D remains ambiguous. Per germline, CDR1 SGHDT and CDR2 YYEEEE. The length of the CDR3 is 14 residues. The V end lost 2 bases, the J end lost 4 bases, and 7 bases lay between the germline ends. The CDR3 spells CASSFRVGANVLTF. The CDR3 DNA reads as TGTGCCAGCAGCTTCCGGGTCGGGGCCAACGTCCTGACTTTC.